This T cell receptor (beta chain) was sequenced during a study of blood T cells in healthy people across ages. The use of a sample-barcoded 5' primer and a J-beta primer mix characterized a second PCR of roughly 7 to 11 cycles. TCRdb ran MiXCR on the 5' RACE reads and lists one entry per CDR3 protein. There are 1.5 million to 2 million distinct CDR3 sequences in the sample; 49% occur only once, and approximately 2.1% lies in the top ten. Study-wide results and caveats: TCR beta diversity correlated strongly with naive T cell percentage. Naive and antigen-experienced cells were not separated, limiting conclusive comparison. Older age went with lower TCR beta diversity per million T cells, in a roughly linear way.

This CDR3 spans 16 amino acids. Germline trimming cut 7 bases from V and 2 bases from J; bases unmatched to any gene: 12. The germline CDR1 and CDR2 sequences are SGHTA and FQGNSA. A note on this clonotype: Its target is unknown.

The J gene is TRBJ2-7, the V gene TRBV7-2; 9 bases align to TRBD2. The sequence was obtained from a woman in her 40s in good health. Sequenced: blood. The CDR3: CASIAQRGAFPYEQYF. The CDR3 bases are TGTGCCAGCATCGCTCAGCGGGGGGCCTTCCCCTACGAGCAGTACTTC.